This T cell receptor (beta chain) is drawn from a study of graft-versus-host responses after intestinal transplantation. On the study more broadly: Recipients across the board were started on anti-thymocyte globulin induction, then kept on tacrolimus and steroids for two to three years.

Repertoires were generated with immunoSEQ multiplex PCR, while TCRdb's copy carries only in-frame clones and drops some. Of roughly 13,000 clones in the sample, roughly 30% were seen once. The CDR3 runs to 16 residues. Trimming stripped 0 bases from V and 2 bases from J, with 14 bases between. Germline V lookup: CDR1 MNHNS, CDR2 SASEGT. The study's findings and limits: GvH clones appeared in recipient marrow, some first in ileum or blood. Those patients showing graft-donor T cell macrochimerism displayed high graft-versus-host to host-versus-graft clonal ratios in allografts.

The sequences come from alloreactive CD4+ T cells from a mixed lymphocyte reaction culture, collected before intestinal transplant. Subset meaning: CFSE-low proliferating T cells sorted from approximately 6-day pre-transplant mixed lymphocyte reaction (GvH or HvG direction). The V call is TRBV6-1, the J call TRBJ2-7; possible D gene TRBD2, 7 bases. The receptor was isolated from a human patient who received an intestinal transplant. The CDR3 region is CASSEAAWGGPYEQYF. CDR3 nucleotide sequence: TGTGCCAGCAGTGAAGCGGCGTGGGGGGGGCCCTACGAGCAGTACTTC.